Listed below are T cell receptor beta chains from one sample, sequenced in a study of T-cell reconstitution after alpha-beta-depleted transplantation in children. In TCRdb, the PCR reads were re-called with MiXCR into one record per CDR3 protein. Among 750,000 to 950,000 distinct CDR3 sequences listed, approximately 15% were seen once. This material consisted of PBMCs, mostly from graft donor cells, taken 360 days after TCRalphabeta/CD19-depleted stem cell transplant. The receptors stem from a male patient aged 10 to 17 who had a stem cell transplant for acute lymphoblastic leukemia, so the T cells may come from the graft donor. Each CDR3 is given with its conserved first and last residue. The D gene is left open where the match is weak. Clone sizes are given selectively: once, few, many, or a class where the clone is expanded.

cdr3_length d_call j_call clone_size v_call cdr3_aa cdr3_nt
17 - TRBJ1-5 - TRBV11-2 CASSKGIGAYSNQPQHF TGTGCCAGCAGCAAAGGGATAGGCGCATATAGCAATCAGCCCCAGCATTTT
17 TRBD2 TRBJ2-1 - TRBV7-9 CASSLIAGERYYNEQFF TGTGCCAGCAGCTTAATAGCGGGAGAGAGATACTACAATGAGCAGTTCTTC
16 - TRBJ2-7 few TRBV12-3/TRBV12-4 CASSRYGTLAMREQYF TGTGCCAGCAGTAGGTATGGGACTCTGGCCATGCGAGAGCAGTACTTC
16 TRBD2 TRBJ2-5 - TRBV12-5 CASGPPRTSGRETQYF TGTGCTAGTGGCCCACCCCGGACTAGCGGGAGAGAGACCCAGTACTTC
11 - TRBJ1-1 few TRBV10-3 CAISAGGEAFF TGTGCCATCAGTGCAGGCGGAGAAGCTTTCTTT
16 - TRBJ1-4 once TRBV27 CASSSLPGRANEKLFF TGTGCCAGCAGCTCGCTGCCGGGACGAGCTAATGAAAAACTGTTTTTT
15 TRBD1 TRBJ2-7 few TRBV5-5 CASSYGQGLSYEQYF TGTGCCAGCAGCTATGGACAGGGGCTCTCCTACGAGCAGTACTTC
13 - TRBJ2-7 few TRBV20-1 CSASGHLSYEQYF TGCAGTGCCTCAGGACATCTCTCCTACGAGCAGTACTTC
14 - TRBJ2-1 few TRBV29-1 CSVGSEFVGNEQFF TGCAGCGTTGGTTCGGAATTCGTTGGCAATGAGCAGTTCTTC
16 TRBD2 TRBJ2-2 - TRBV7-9 CASSGTSAANTGELFF TGTGCCAGCAGCGGGACTAGCGCGGCGAACACCGGGGAGCTGTTTTTT
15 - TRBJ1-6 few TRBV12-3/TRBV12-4 CASTNRDGYNSPLHF TGTGCCAGCACCAACAGGGACGGCTATAATTCACCCCTCCACTTT
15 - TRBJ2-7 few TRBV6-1 CASSPTTGTQYEQYF TGTGCCAGCAGCCCAACCACCGGGACACAGTACGAGCAGTACTTC
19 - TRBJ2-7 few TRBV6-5 CASSYSIPNGHLSSYEQYF TGTGCCAGCAGTTACTCGATCCCTAACGGGCACCTGAGTTCCTACGAGCAGTACTTC
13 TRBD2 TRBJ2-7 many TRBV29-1 CSVGPSGPYEQYF TGCAGCGTTGGGCCTAGCGGGCCCTACGAGCAGTACTTC
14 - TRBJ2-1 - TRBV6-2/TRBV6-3 CASSSASSAGEQFF TGTGCCAGCAGTTCGGCCAGCTCCGCCGGTGAGCAGTTCTTC
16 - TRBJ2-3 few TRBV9 CASSFEHPSPTDTQYF TGTGCCAGCAGCTTTGAGCATCCTAGCCCCACAGATACGCAGTATTTT
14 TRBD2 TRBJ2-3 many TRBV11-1 CASSWAGGADTQYF TGTGCCAGCAGCTGGGCGGGAGGGGCAGATACGCAGTATTTT
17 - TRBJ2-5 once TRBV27 CASCPAGPLGYQETQYF TGTGCCAGCTGCCCCGCGGGACCCCTGGGGTACCAAGAGACCCAGTACTTC
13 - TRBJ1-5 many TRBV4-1 CASSQSVSQPQHF TGCGCCAGCAGCCAATCAGTAAGTCAGCCCCAGCATTTT
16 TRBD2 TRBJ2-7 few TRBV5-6 CASRFRVAGGGIGQYF TGTGCCAGCCGATTTAGGGTAGCGGGAGGCGGCATCGGGCAGTACTTC
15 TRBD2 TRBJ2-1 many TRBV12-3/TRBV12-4 CASSSLAVSYNEQFF TGTGCCAGCAGTTCACTAGCGGTCTCCTACAATGAGCAGTTCTTC
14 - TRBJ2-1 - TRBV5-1 CASGWGEAHNEQFF TGCGCCAGCGGCTGGGGGGAGGCCCACAATGAGCAGTTCTTC
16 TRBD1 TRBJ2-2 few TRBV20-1 CSANRGQGTTTGELFF TGCAGTGCTAATAGGGGACAGGGTACCACAACCGGGGAGCTGTTTTTT
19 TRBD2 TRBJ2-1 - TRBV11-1 CASSHLTSGSSSSYNEQFF TGTGCCAGCAGCCACCTGACTAGCGGGAGTTCGAGCTCCTACAATGAGCAGTTCTTC
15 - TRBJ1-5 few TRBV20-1 CSASLDSRGNQPQHF TGCAGTGCTAGTTTGGACAGCCGGGGCAATCAGCCCCAGCATTTT
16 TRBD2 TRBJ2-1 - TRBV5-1 CASSLASSGRPNQQFF TGCGCCAGCAGCTTGGCCTCTAGCGGGAGGCCTAATCAGCAGTTCTTC
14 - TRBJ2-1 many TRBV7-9 CASSLLSGDNEQFF TGTGCCAGCAGCTTACTGTCCGGGGACAATGAGCAGTTCTTC
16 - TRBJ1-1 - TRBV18 CASSQNVGRLNTEAFF TGTGCCAGCTCACAGAACGTGGGACGGCTGAACACTGAAGCTTTCTTT
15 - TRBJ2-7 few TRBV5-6 CASSPRGANSYEQYF TGTGCCAGCAGCCCCCGAGGAGCCAACTCCTACGAGCAGTACTTC